The entry below describes one T cell receptor beta chain. No antigen is known for it. Healthy Caucasians, and only they, were the donors. This sample is drawn from a study of identical twins. Whole-study results and caveats: Part of the zero-insertion signal could reflect confounding by invariant MAIT and iNKT cells.

cDNA carried unique molecular identifiers, and a universal primer site was added by template switching. TCRdb reanalysed the 5' RACE reads using MiXCR and keeps one entry per CDR3 protein. There are hundreds of thousands of distinct CDR3 sequences in the sample; roughly an eighth occur only once, and roughly 1.6% lies in the top ten. The CDR3 runs 16 residues. Per germline, CDR1 SGHRS and CDR2 YFSETQ. V lost 5 bases to trimming and J lost 3 bases; unmatched junction nucleotides: 6. These data also featured in a second study, about yellow fever vaccine responses in identical twins. That report adds: Vaccine T cell responses of twins reportedly seemed partly convergent and partly personalized.

This chain uses TRBV5-1 with TRBJ2-3; 13 bases fit TRBD2. The sequenced material came from PBMCs. The receptor comes from a woman between 18 and 29 years old in good health. CDR3 sequence (DNA): TGCGCCAGCAGTACTAGCGGGAGGGCCAAGACAGATACGCAGTATTTT. Protein product: CASSTSGRAKTDTQYF.